Reported below is one TCR beta chain. Its antigen is unknown. cDNA prepared by RNA extraction and subsequent reverse transcription served as the template for sequencing. TCRdb's table, derived via immunoSEQ multiplex PCR, lists solely in-frame clones and lacks some. The repertoire includes over 150,000 clones, around three fifths of them detected once, and 13% to 15% sits in the top ten. Described treatment: oral pan-JAK inhibitor, 5-10 mg twice daily. This record comes from a study of CD8+ T cells in alopecia areata. The wider study: Tofacitinib administration to treated patients was oral, at 5 to 10 mg twice daily. Study-level findings and limits: Scalp clonality and expanded CD8+ clones among the top 100 were significantly decreased by tofacitinib. Higher clonality than in normal scalp was seen in lesional scalp, especially alopecia totalis/universalis.

With 2 bases removed from V and 7 bases from J, the gap between germline ends came to 18 bases. There are 15 residues in the CDR3. The germline V gene encodes CDR1 SGHDT and CDR2 YYEEEE. The chain couples TRBV5-6 to TRBJ2-5; possibly TRBD2 for D (5 bases). The receptor was derived from a human donor with alopecia areata. The starting material was CD4+ T cells sorted from blood, obtained at week 24, from a patient treated with tofacitinib. The CDR3 sequence: CASSFTVVGSGTQYF. CDR3 sequence (DNA): TGTGCCAGCAGCTTTACAGTGGTAGGCAGCGGGACCCAGTACTTC.